The rows below give T cell receptor beta chains drawn from one sample of a study of radiotherapy plus CTLA-4 blockade in lung cancer. The table came from immunoSEQ multiplex PCR; TCRdb's copy has only in-frame clones and leaves some out. The table shows 90,000 or so clones, with around four fifths occurring only once. The sequenced sample was peripheral blood, obtained from a patient treated with radiotherapy plus ipilimumab. All receptors derive from a human donor with non-small cell lung cancer who had stable disease on radiotherapy plus ipilimumab. Both conserved end residues are trimmed from each CDR3. Some rows mark clone size as missing; the rest say once, few, many or name a class of expanded clone.

V | size | CDR3
TRBV9 | . | ASSVGQGRANSPLH
TRBV6-5 | . | ASSYSRTSIYYEQY
TRBV7-7 | . | ASSLGGTRDEQY
TRBV10-2 | . | ASSGQGLNTEAF
TRBV6-6 | few | ASSYSSPDTYEQY
TRBV30 | . | AWRVRGGVTDTQY
TRBV9 | . | ASSTAGGPRELF
TRBV7-2 | . | ASRGPGAGPGNTIY
TRBV6-6 | . | ASSSTGGGTEAF
TRBV6-1 | . | ASILAAGNNEQF
TRBV30 | . | AWKASRLT
TRBV28 | . | ASSLSTGGRWTGELF
TRBV28 | . | ASSLEGRGGSYEQY
TRBV29-1 | . | SVEVPTNYGYT
TRBV7-8 | . | ASTLFGGEIQNEQF
TRBV11-2 | . | ASSLVTSGSSYEQY
TRBV6-4 | medium-sized | ASSREPGQGYEQY
TRBV5-4 | . | ASSLLSGGAGEQF
TRBV28 | . | ASSFRRNTQY
TRBV6-5 | . | ASSHSEETQY
TRBV20-1 | . | SASSPGELF
TRBV5-4 | . | ASSWTGGYEQY
TRBV7-7 | . | AVNRGANSPLH
TRBV10-3 | few | AISPQTGNTGELF
TRBV18 | . | ASSPRGVNTEAF
TRBV9 | . | ASSPRLAGSPYEQY
TRBV5-6 | once | ASSFRPNQPQH
TRBV6-5 | . | ASSLQGTQETQY
TRBV6-5 | . | ASSNGPRDAF
TRBV11-2 | . | ASSFARGGYEQY
TRBV7-2 | . | ASSLGSAGELF
TRBV28 | . | ASSFLQGVDTQY
TRBV4-1 | . | ASSQDGTTNYGYT
TRBV9 | . | ASSPLGGRTEAF
TRBV30 | . | AWSVYTGELF
TRBV6-5 | . | ASKGANTEAF
TRBV30 | once | AWSVRASGRPNTGELF
TRBV16 | . | ASSQYRPQGALGGYT
TRBV2 | once | ASHLAGLDSYNEQF
TRBV19 | . | ATLLREGTEAF